This T cell receptor (beta chain) was identified during a study of T cell responses to AZD1222 COVID-19 vaccine. Germline V gene lookup returns CDR1 SGHNT and CDR2 YYREEE (reference sequence). The V gene end was trimmed by 0 bases and the J gene end by 4 bases; junction bases not matched to a gene: 6. The CDR3 length is 16 residues. Profiling relied on immunoSEQ multiplex PCR, and the TCRdb table lists in-frame clones only, not all of them. The profile covers over 95,000 clones, with 84% appearing a single time and around 14% taken by the ten largest. Points from the study as a whole: When two AZD1222 doses had been given, Spike-specific TCR breadth and depth rose. Females made up more of the donors, who were largely white British, and clonal diversity may have come out too low. As reported, nearly half of all spike-specific TCRs target variant regions that are unmutated. At study baseline, merely several AZD1222 recipients were seropositive.

Concerning this clone itself: Its target is not known.

The chain joins TRBV5-4 to TRBJ2-7, with 11 positions matching TRBD2. Source: peripheral blood, taken 28 days after the second AZD1222 dose. This sequence was found in an adult who received the AZD1222 COVID-19 vaccine. CDR3 in amino acids: CASSLGPPSGRYEQYF. DNA for the CDR3: TGTGCCAGCAGCTTGGGTCCCCCTAGCGGGAGGTACGAGCAGTACTTC.